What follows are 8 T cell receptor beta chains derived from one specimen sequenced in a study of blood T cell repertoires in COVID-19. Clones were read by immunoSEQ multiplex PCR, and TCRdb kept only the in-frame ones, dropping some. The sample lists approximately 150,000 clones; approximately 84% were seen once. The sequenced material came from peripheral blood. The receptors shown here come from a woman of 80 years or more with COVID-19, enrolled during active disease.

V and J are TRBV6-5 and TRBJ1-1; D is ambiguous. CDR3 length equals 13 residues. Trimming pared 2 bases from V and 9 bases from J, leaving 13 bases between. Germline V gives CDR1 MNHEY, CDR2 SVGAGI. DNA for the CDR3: TGTGCCAGCAGTTACGTGCGGGATCTGCAAGCTTTCTTT. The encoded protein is CASSYVRDLQAFF.

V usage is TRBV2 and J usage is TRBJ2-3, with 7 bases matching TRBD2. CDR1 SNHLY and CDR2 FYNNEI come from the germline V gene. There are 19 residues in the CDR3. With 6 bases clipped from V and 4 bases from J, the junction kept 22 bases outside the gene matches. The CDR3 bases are TGTGCCAGCAGGGAGGACCGAAGAGACCGGGACTACCGCGCAGATACGCAGTATTTT. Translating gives CASREDRRDRDYRADTQYF.

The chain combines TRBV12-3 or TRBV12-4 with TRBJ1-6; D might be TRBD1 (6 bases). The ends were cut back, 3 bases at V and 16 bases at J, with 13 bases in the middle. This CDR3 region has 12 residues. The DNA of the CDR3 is TGTGCCAGCAGTTTCAGGCCGGGACAACTCCACTTT. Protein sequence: CASSFRPGQLHF.

The DNA for the CDR3 is TGTGCCAGCTCACCACATAACCCGGGACAGGGGTCGGGTTTAACCGGGGAGCTGTTTTTT. Translated: CASSPHNPGQGSGLTGELFF. The chain uses TRBV18 and TRBJ2-2; TRBD1 agrees at 10 bases. CDR3 length equals 20 residues. V trimming: 1 base; J trimming: 5 bases; junction bases outside the gene matches: 16. The germline V gene encodes CDR1 KGHSH and CDR2 LQKENI.

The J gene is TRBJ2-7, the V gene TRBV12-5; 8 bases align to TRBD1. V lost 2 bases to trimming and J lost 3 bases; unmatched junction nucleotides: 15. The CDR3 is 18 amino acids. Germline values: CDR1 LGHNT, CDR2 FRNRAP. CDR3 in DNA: TGTGCTAGTGGTTTGCGTATCCTCGGACAGGGAGTTATCTACGAGCAGTACTTC. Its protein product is CASGLRILGQGVIYEQYF.

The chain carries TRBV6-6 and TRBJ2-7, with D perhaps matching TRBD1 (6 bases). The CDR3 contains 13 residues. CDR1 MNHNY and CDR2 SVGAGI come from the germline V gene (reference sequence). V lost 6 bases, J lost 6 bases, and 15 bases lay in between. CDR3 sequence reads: CASSLQGLGEQYF. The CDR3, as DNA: TGTGCCAGCAGCCTACAGGGCCTGGGCGAGCAGTACTTC.

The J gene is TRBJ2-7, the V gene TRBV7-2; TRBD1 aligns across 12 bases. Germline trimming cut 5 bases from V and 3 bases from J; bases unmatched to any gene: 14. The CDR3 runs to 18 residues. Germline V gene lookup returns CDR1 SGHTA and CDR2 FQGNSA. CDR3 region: CASSITGTGGGYYYEQYF. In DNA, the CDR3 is TGTGCCAGCAGCATAACCGGGACAGGGGGCGGATATTACTACGAGCAGTACTTC.

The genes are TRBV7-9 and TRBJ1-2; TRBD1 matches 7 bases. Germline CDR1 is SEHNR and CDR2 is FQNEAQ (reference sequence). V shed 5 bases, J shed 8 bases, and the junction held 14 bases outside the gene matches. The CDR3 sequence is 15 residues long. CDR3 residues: CASSTPEGGVSGYTF. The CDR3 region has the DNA TGTGCCAGCAGCACCCCGGAAGGGGGCGTCTCGGGCTACACCTTC.